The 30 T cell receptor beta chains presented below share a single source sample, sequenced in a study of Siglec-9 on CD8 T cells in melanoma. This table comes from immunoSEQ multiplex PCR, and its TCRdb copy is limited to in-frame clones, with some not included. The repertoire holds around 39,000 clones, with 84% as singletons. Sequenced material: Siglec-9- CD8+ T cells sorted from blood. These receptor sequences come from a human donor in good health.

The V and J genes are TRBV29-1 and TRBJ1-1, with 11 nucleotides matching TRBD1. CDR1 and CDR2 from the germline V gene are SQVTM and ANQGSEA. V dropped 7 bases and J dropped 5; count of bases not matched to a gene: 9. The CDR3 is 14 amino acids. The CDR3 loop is CSAWDRGSGTEAFF. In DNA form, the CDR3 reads TGCAGCGCCTGGGACAGGGGGTCTGGGACTGAAGCTTTCTTT.

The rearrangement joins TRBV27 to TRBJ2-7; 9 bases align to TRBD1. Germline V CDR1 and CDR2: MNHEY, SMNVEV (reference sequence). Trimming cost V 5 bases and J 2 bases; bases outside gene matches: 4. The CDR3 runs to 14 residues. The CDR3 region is CASSPRTGAYEQYF. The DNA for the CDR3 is TGTGCCAGCAGTCCTAGGACAGGGGCCTACGAGCAGTACTTC.

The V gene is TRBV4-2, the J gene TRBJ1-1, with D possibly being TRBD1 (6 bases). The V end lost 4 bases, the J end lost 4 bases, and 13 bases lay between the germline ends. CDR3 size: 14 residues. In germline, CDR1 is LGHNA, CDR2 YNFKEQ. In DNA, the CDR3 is TGTGCCAGCAGCCCTACTGGACAGTCCACTGAAGCTTTCTTT. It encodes CASSPTGQSTEAFF.

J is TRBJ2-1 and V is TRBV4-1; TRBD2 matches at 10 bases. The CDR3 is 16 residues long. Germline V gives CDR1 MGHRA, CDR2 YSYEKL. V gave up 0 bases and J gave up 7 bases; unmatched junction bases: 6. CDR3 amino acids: CASSQDPSGGTNEQFF. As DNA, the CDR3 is TGCGCCAGCAGCCAAGATCCTAGCGGGGGTACAAATGAGCAGTTCTTC.

CDR3 residues: CASSPPGTVNEKLFF. Here the CDR3 DNA reads TGTGCCAGCAGCCCCCCCGGGACAGTAAATGAAAAACTGTTTTTT. The chain uses TRBV7-9 and TRBJ1-4; 7 nucleotides line up with TRBD1. From germline, CDR1 is SEHNR and CDR2 FQNEAQ (reference sequence). This CDR3 region has 15 residues. V shed 5 bases, J shed 5 bases, and the junction held 8 bases outside the gene matches.

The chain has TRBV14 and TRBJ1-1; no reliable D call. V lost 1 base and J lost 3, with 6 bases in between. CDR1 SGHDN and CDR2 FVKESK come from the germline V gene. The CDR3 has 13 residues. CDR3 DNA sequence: TGTGCCAGCAGCCAAGTGGGTGACACTGAAGCTTTCTTT. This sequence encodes CASSQVGDTEAFF.

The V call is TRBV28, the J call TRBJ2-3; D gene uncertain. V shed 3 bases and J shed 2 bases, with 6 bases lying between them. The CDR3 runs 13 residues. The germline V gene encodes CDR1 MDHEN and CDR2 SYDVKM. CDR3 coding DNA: TGTGCCAGCAGTTTGACGATCACAGATACGCAGTATTTT. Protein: CASSLTITDTQYF.

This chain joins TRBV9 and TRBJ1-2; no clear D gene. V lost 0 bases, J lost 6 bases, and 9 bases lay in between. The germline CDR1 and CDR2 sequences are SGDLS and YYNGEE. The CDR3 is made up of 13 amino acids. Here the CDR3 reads CASSVGESNGYTF. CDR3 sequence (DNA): TGTGCCAGCAGCGTAGGGGAGTCTAATGGCTACACCTTC.

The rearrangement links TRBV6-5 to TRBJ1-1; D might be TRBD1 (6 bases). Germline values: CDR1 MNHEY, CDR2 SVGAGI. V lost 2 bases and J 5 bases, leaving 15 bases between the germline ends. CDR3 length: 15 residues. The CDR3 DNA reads TGTGCCAGCAGTTACGACGGGGGCTGGGATACTGAAGCTTTCTTT. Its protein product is CASSYDGGWDTEAFF.

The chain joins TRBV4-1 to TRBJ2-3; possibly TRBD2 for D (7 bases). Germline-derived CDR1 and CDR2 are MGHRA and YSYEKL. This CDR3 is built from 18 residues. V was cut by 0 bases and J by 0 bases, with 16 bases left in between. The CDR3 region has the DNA TGCGCCAGCAGCCAAGAGCGGGGGCTAGCAACTAGCACAGATACGCAGTATTTT. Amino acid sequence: CASSQERGLATSTDTQYF.

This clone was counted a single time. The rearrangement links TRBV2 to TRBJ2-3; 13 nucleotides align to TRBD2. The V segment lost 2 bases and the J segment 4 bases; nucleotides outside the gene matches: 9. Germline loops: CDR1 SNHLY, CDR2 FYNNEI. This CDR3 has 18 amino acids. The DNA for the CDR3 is TGTGCCAGCAGTGAACGGACTAGCGGGGGCCCTGACGCAGATACGCAGTATTTT. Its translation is CASSERTSGGPDADTQYF.

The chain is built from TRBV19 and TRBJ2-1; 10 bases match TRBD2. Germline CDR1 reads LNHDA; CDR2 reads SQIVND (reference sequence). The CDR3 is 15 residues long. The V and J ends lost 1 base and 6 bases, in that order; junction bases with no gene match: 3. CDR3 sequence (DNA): TGTGCCAGTAGTATAGTGGCTAGCGGGAGCAATGAGCAGTTCTTC. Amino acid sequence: CASSIVASGSNEQFF. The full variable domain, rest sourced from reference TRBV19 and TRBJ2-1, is DGGITQSPKYLFRKEGQNVTLSCEQNLNHDAMYWYRQDPGQGLRLIYYSQIVNDFQKGDIAEGYSVSREKKESFPLTVTSAQKNPTAFYLCASSIVASGSNEQFFGPGTRLTVL.

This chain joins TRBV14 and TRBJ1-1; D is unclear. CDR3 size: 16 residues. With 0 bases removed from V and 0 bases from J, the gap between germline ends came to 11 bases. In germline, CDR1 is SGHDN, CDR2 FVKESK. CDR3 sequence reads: CASSQDSGWLNTEAFF. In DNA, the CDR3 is TGTGCCAGCAGCCAAGATTCGGGGTGGTTGAACACTGAAGCTTTCTTT.

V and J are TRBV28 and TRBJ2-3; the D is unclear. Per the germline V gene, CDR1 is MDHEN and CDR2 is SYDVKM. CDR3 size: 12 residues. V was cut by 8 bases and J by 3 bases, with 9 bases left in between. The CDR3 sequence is CASHSLTDTQYF. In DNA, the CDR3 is TGTGCCAGCCACTCATTAACAGATACGCAGTATTTT.

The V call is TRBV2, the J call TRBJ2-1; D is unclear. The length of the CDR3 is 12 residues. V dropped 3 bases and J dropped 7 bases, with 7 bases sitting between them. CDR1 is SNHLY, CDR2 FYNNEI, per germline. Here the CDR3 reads CASSDGVNEQFF. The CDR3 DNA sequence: TGTGCCAGCAGTGACGGAGTAAATGAGCAGTTCTTC.

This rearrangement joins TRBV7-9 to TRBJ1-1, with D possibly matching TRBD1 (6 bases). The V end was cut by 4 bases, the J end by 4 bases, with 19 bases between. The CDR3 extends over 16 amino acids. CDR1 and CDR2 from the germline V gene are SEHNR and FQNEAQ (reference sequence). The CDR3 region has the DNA TGTGCCAGCAGCTCTAGGGAGGGGGTAGATAGCACTGAAGCTTTCTTT. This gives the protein CASSSREGVDSTEAFF. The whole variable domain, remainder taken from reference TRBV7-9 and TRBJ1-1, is DTGVSQNPRHKITKRGQNVTFRCDPISEHNRLYWYRQTLGQGPEFLTYFQNEAQLEKSRLLSDRFSAERPKGSFSTLEIQRTEQGDSAMYLCASSSREGVDSTEAFFGQGTRLTVV.

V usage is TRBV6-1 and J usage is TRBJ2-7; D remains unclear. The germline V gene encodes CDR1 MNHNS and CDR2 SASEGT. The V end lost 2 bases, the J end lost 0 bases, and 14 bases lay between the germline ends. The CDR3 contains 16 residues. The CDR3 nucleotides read TGTGCCAGCAGTGAAAGAGAAACACGCCTCTCCTACGAGCAGTACTTC. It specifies CASSERETRLSYEQYF.

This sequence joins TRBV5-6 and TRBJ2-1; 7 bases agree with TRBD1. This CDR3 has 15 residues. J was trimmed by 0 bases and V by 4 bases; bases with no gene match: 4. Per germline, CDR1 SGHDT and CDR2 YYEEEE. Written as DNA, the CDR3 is TGTGCCAGCAGCGAGGGGGACAGCTCCTACAATGAGCAGTTCTTC. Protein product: CASSEGDSSYNEQFF.

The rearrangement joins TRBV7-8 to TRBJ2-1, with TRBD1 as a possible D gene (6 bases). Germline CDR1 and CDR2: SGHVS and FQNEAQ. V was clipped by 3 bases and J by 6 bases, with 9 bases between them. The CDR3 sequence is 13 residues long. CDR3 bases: TGTGCCAGCAGCTTTACAGGGCTCAATGAGCAGTTCTTC. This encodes CASSFTGLNEQFF. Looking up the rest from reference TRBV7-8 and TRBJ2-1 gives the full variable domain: GAGVSQSPRYKVAKRGQDVALRCDPISGHVSLFWYQQALGQGPEFLTYFQNEAQLDKSGLPSDRFFAERPEGSVSTLKIQRTQQEDSAVYLCASSFTGLNEQFFGPGTRLTVL.

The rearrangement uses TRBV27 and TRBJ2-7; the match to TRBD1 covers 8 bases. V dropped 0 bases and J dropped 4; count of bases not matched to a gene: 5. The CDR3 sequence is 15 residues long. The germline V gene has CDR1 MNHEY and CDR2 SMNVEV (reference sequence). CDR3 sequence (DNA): TGTGCCAGCAGTTTATCCGGGACAGGATTATACGAGCAGTACTTC. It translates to CASSLSGTGLYEQYF.

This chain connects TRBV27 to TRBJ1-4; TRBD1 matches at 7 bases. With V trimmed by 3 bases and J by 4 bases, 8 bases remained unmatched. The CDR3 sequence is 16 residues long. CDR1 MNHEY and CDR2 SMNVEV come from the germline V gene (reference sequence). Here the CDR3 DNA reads TGTGCCAGCAGTTTGTCCAAGGGGGCGCTTAATGAAAAACTGTTTTTT. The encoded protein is CASSLSKGALNEKLFF.

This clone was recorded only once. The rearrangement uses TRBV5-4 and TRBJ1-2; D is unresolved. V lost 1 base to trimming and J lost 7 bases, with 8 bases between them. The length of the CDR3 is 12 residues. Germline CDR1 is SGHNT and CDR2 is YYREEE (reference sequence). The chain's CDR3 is CASSLFSGGYTF. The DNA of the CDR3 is TGTGCCAGCAGCTTGTTCTCAGGTGGCTACACCTTC.

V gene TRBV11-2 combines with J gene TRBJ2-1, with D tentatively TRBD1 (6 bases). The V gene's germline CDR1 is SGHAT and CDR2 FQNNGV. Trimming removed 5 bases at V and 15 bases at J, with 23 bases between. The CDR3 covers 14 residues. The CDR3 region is CASSRQAELMRLFF. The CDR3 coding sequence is TGTGCCAGCAGCCGACAGGCTGAACTAATGAGGCTGTTCTTC.

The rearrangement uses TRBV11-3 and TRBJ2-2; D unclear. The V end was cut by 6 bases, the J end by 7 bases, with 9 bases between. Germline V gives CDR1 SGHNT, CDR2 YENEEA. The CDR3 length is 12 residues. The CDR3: CASSPDRGELFF. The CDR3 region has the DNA TGTGCCAGCAGTCCGGACCGCGGGGAGCTGTTTTTT.

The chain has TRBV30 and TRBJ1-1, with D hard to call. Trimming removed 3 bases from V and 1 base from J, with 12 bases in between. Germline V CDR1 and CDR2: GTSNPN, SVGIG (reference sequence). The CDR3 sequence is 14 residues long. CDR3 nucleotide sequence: TGTGCCTGGAGAATAAGGGCAGCGAACACTGAAGCTTTCTTT. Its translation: CAWRIRAANTEAFF.

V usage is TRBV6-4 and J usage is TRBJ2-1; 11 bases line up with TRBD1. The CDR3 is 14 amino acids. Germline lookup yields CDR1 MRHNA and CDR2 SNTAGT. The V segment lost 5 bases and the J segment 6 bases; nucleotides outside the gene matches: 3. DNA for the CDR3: TGTGCCAGCAGTCCGGGACAGGGGGGCAATGAGCAGTTCTTC. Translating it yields CASSPGQGGNEQFF.

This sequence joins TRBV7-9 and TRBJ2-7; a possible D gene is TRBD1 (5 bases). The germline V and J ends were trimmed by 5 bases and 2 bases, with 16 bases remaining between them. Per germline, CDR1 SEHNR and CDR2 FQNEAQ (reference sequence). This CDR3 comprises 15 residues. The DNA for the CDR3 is TGTGCCAGCAGCCCTGGGGCAGACAATGCCTACGAGCAGTACTTC. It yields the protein CASSPGADNAYEQYF.

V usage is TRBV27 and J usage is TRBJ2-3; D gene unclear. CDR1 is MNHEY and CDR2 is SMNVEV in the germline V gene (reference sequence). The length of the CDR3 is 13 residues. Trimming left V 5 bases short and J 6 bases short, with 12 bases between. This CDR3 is CASSRAGLDTQYF. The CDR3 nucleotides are TGTGCCAGCAGTAGGGCAGGTCTGGATACGCAGTATTTT.

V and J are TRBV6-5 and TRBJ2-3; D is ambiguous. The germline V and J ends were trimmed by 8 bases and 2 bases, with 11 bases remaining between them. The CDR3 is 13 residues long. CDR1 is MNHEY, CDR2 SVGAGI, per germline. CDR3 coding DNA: TGTGCCAGCGGGCCAGGTTACACAGATACGCAGTATTTT. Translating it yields CASGPGYTDTQYF.

CDR3 coding DNA: TGTGCCATCAGTGACGGGTATGAGCAGTTCTTC. Its protein is CAISDGYEQFF. The V and J genes are TRBV10-3 and TRBJ2-1; D unclear. Germline V gene lookup returns CDR1 ENHRY and CDR2 SYGVKD. The ends were cut back, 3 bases at V and 8 bases at J, with 5 bases in the middle. The CDR3 is 11 residues long.